This is a list of T cell receptor beta chains from one sample in a study of cytomegalovirus exposure and HLA in healthy donors. The method was immunoSEQ multiplex PCR; TCRdb's version includes in-frame clones alone and lacks a portion of them. Of approximately 150,000 clones listed, approximately 67% are singletons. Sequencing was done on a sample of PBMCs. The receptors originated from a woman younger than 35 in good health and CMV-seropositive. Each CDR3 is given with its conserved first and last residue. Fields, in order: D gene, clone size, V gene, J gene, CDR3 protein, CDR3 DNA. D genes are given only for firm matches. Clone size is stated in some rows and not others, as once, few, many or a class when expanded.

NA	NA	TRBV2	TRBJ2-1	CASSSSSYNEQFF	TGTGCCAGCAGCTCTAGCAGCTACAATGAGCAGTTCTTC
TRBD1	NA	TRBV4-1	TRBJ1-1	CASSPTGGASTEAFF	TGCGCCAGCAGCCCAACAGGGGGCGCGTCCACTGAAGCTTTCTTT
NA	NA	TRBV19	TRBJ1-5	CASSIGGNQPQHF	TGTGCCAGTAGTATCGGGGGCAATCAGCCCCAGCATTTT
TRBD2	NA	TRBV27	TRBJ2-3	CASSQSTTGTSSHF	TGTGCCAGCAGTCAAAGTACAACCGGGACTAGCAGTCATTTT
NA	NA	TRBV29-1	TRBJ2-7	CSVARGTSCEQYF	TGCAGCGTCGCACGGGGAACCTCCTGCGAGCAGTACTTC
NA	NA	TRBV4-1	TRBJ1-1	CASSQEALVVQGSVNTEAFF	TGCGCCAGCAGCCAAGAAGCCCTTGTCGTCCAGGGTTCGGTGAACACTGAAGCTTTCTTT
NA	NA	TRBV27	TRBJ2-5	CASSPPQGLPETQYF	TGTGCCAGCAGTCCGCCACAGGGCCTCCCGGAGACCCAGTACTTC
NA	NA	TRBV25-1	TRBJ1-4	CASTAGKANEKLFF	TGTGCCAGCACTGCCGGGAAGGCTAATGAAAAACTGTTTTTT
NA	NA	TRBV5-4	TRBJ2-1	CASSVDRLGNEQFF	TGTGCCAGCAGCGTCGACAGGTTAGGGAATGAGCAGTTCTTC
NA	NA	TRBV28	TRBJ2-7	CASSFRDTYEQYF	TGTGCCAGCAGTTTTCGGGACACCTACGAGCAGTACTTC
NA	NA	TRBV1	TRBJ1-3	CTSSFFGTGMNTIYF	TGCACCAGCAGCTTCTTCGGGACAGGGATGAACACCATATATTTT
NA	NA	TRBV5-1	TRBJ2-2	CASSLYQTGELFF	TGCGCCAGCAGCTTGTATCAGACCGGGGAGCTGTTTTTT
NA	NA	TRBV6-4	TRBJ2-7	CASSAGRRTIYEQYF	TGTGCCAGCAGTGCTGGACGCAGGACAATCTACGAGCAGTACTTC
NA	NA	TRBV5-1	TRBJ2-5	CASSSGQYRQYF	TGCGCCAGCAGTTCTGGACAATACCGCCAGTACTTC
TRBD2	NA	TRBV30	TRBJ2-1	CAWSVRRTSGGHNEQFF	TGTGCCTGGAGTGTACGCAGGACTAGCGGGGGCCACAATGAGCAGTTCTTC
NA	NA	TRBV19	TRBJ1-1	CASESGVYTEAFF	TGTGCCAGTGAATCAGGGGTATACACTGAAGCTTTCTTT
TRBD1	once	TRBV19	TRBJ1-1	CASSWDRINTEAFF	TGTGCCAGTAGTTGGGACAGGATTAACACTGAAGCTTTCTTT
NA	NA	TRBV6-4	TRBJ1-1	CASSETLGTEAFF	TGTGCCAGCAGTGAGACTTTAGGCACTGAAGCTTTCTTT
NA	NA	TRBV9	TRBJ2-3	CASSGATDTQYF	TGTGCCAGCAGCGGGGCCACAGATACGCAGTATTTT
NA	many	TRBV29-1	TRBJ1-1	CSVEDRANTEAFF	TGCAGCGTTGAAGATAGAGCGAACACTGAAGCTTTCTTT
TRBD2	NA	TRBV11-2	TRBJ2-5	CASSFGSGGAGGETQYF	TGTGCCAGCAGCTTCGGTAGCGGGGGGGCTGGAGGAGAGACCCAGTACTTC
NA	NA	TRBV6-5	TRBJ1-5	CASSPGPGQPQHF	TGTGCCAGCAGCCCCGGACCGGGACAGCCCCAGCATTTT
TRBD2	NA	TRBV29-1	TRBJ2-3	CSVEDSGGWDTQYF	TGCAGCGTTGAAGATAGCGGGGGGTGGGATACGCAGTATTTT
NA	NA	TRBV5-6	TRBJ2-5	CASKRNEETQYF	TGTGCCAGCAAGCGCAATGAAGAGACCCAGTACTTC
NA	NA	TRBV2	TRBJ1-1	CASRSGGALAEAFF	TGTGCCAGCAGATCGGGAGGCGCTTTGGCTGAAGCTTTCTTT
NA	NA	TRBV5-1	TRBJ1-6	CASSVTGYSSYNSPLHF	TGCGCCAGCAGCGTTACAGGTTATAGCTCCTATAATTCACCCCTCCACTTT
NA	once	TRBV5-6	TRBJ2-3	CASSLWQGSTDTQYF	TGTGCCAGCAGCTTATGGCAGGGAAGCACAGATACGCAGTATTTT
NA	NA	TRBV25-1	TRBJ1-6	CASSIRRDSPLHF	TGTGCCAGCAGTATCAGGCGGGATTCACCCCTCCACTTT
NA	NA	TRBV7-9	TRBJ1-2	CASSSAGGVGYTF	TGTGCCAGCAGCTCCGCCGGGGGAGTTGGCTACACCTTC
TRBD2	NA	TRBV6-5	TRBJ2-7	CASGPTSGGRYEQYF	TGTGCCAGCGGACCTACTAGCGGGGGACGTTACGAGCAGTACTTC
NA	NA	TRBV6-1	TRBJ2-7	CASSELIGGPYEQYF	TGTGCCAGCAGTGAGCTGATCGGGGGTCCCTACGAGCAGTACTTC
NA	NA	TRBV4-1	TRBJ2-5	CASSQSNDYERYF	TGCGCCAGCAGCCAGTCCAACGACTACGAGCGGTACTTC
NA	NA	TRBV4-1	TRBJ1-2	CASSQDPRVAYTF	TGCGCCAGCAGCCAAGATCCGCGAGTTGCATACACCTTC
NA	NA	TRBV6-1	TRBJ2-7	CASSWGVSPYEQYF	TGTGCCAGCTCATGGGGAGTCTCCCCCTACGAGCAGTACTTC
TRBD2	NA	TRBV29-1	TRBJ2-1	CSVLREDNEQFF	TGCAGCGTCTTGCGGGAGGACAATGAGCAGTTCTTC
TRBD1	NA	TRBV6-6	TRBJ1-2	CASSYQTGGGGYTF	TGTGCCAGCAGTTACCAGACAGGGGGTGGCGGCTACACCTTC
TRBD1	NA	TRBV10-3	TRBJ2-2	CAISLQGEDGELFF	TGTGCCATCAGTCTACAGGGGGAAGACGGGGAGCTGTTTTTT
NA	NA	TRBV5-4	TRBJ1-1	CASSPQGRGIVTEAFF	TGTGCCAGCAGCCCACAGGGTAGGGGGATAGTCACTGAAGCTTTCTTT
TRBD1	NA	TRBV28	TRBJ1-5	CASSQGVQPQHF	TGTGCCAGCAGTCAGGGGGTTCAGCCCCAGCATTTT
NA	once	TRBV10-3	TRBJ2-2	CAISAGRAPTGELFF	TGTGCCATCAGTGCGGGCAGGGCTCCCACCGGGGAGCTGTTTTTT
NA	few	TRBV30	TRBJ1-6	CAWSLVSSYNSPLHF	TGTGCCTGGAGTTTAGTTAGCTCCTATAATTCACCCCTCCACTTT
NA	once	TRBV5-1	TRBJ1-6	CASSYQGNLNSPLHF	TGCGCCAGCAGCTATCAGGGTAACCTTAATTCACCCCTCCACTTT
TRBD1	NA	TRBV30	TRBJ1-5	CAWDRGHNQPQHF	TGTGCCTGGGACAGGGGACACAATCAGCCCCAGCATTTT
TRBD2	NA	TRBV2	TRBJ2-7	CASSEHSGRRNEQYF	TGTGCCAGCAGTGAACATAGCGGGAGGAGGAACGAGCAGTACTTC
NA	NA	TRBV19	TRBJ1-3	CASSIKPPGSGNTIYF	TGCGCCAGTAGTATTAAACCCCCGGGTTCTGGAAACACCATATATTTT
NA	few	TRBV7-9	TRBJ2-5	CASSVQGHGGETQYF	TGTGCCAGCAGCGTACAGGGGCACGGAGGGGAGACCCAGTACTTC
NA	NA	TRBV6-5	TRBJ2-5	CASSYDSAQETQYF	TGTGCCAGCAGTTACGACAGCGCCCAAGAGACCCAGTACTTC
NA	NA	TRBV30	TRBJ1-2	CAWTEQGEVGYTF	TGTGCCTGGACCGAGCAAGGGGAGGTTGGCTACACCTTC
NA	NA	TRBV5-1	TRBJ1-5	CASSLGPGVNQPQHF	TGCGCCAGCAGCTTGGGTCCAGGGGTCAATCAGCCCCAGCATTTT
TRBD1	NA	TRBV4-1	TRBJ1-5	CASSQGDRGDQPQHF	TGCGCCAGCAGCCAGGGGGACAGGGGAGATCAGCCCCAGCATTTT
TRBD1	NA	TRBV27	TRBJ2-7	CASRPGTGERRRYEQYF	TGTGCCAGCAGACCCGGGACAGGCGAACGGAGAAGGTACGAGCAGTACTTC
TRBD1	NA	TRBV7-8	TRBJ2-7	CASSPRLRGQSYEQYF	TGTGCCAGCAGCCCGAGACTTAGGGGACAGTCCTACGAGCAGTACTTC
NA	NA	TRBV21-1	TRBJ1-1	CASSKGQEAFF	TGTGCCAGCAGCAAAGGACAGGAAGCTTTCTTT
TRBD2	few	TRBV2	TRBJ2-3	CASTQPGLAGGDQGTDTQYF	TGTGCCAGCACTCAACCGGGACTAGCGGGGGGGGATCAGGGCACAGATACGCAGTATTTT
NA	NA	TRBV7-2	TRBJ2-5	CASSFGEETQYF	TGTGCCAGCAGCTTCGGGGAAGAGACCCAGTACTTC
NA	once	TRBV7-8	TRBJ1-1	CASSLRSGYPGNTEAFF	TGTGCCAGCAGCTTGCGATCAGGGTACCCCGGGAACACTGAAGCTTTCTTT
TRBD1	NA	TRBV27	TRBJ1-2	CASSHGGQNYGYTF	TGTGCCAGCAGTCACGGGGGACAGAACTATGGCTACACCTTC
NA	NA	TRBV28	TRBJ2-2	CASRSRGRAGELFF	TGTGCCAGCAGGTCACGGGGTAGGGCCGGGGAGCTGTTTTTT
TRBD1	NA	TRBV6-5	TRBJ1-5	CASRIEQGAQPQHF	TGTGCCAGCAGAATCGAACAGGGGGCGCAGCCCCAGCATTTT